This T cell receptor (beta chain) was recovered during a study of T cell responses to AZD1222 COVID-19 vaccine. Clones were sequenced by immunoSEQ multiplex PCR, and TCRdb holds only the in-frame ones, with some missing. Found here are about 170,000 clones, 80% to 90% of them singletons; the top ten hold 6.9%. Study results and limitations: Clonal diversity was possibly underestimated, and the donors were mostly white British, with more females. Researchers took repertoire samples only after the peak T cell response had come.

This clone was recorded once. No antigen is known for it. V lost 8 bases, J lost 3 bases, and 26 bases lay in between. Germline-derived CDR1 and CDR2 are MNHEY and SMNVEV (reference sequence). The CDR3 runs 18 residues. The specimen comprised peripheral blood, sampled on day 0 of AZD1222 vaccination. This TCR was recovered from an adult in good health. The chain has TRBV27 and TRBJ2-1; the D gene is possibly TRBD1 (6 bases). CDR3 nucleotide sequence: TGTGCCAGCCGATTAACAGGGTCCCGCGTCAGAATCTACAATGAGCAGTTCTTC. Amino acid sequence: CASRLTGSRVRIYNEQFF.